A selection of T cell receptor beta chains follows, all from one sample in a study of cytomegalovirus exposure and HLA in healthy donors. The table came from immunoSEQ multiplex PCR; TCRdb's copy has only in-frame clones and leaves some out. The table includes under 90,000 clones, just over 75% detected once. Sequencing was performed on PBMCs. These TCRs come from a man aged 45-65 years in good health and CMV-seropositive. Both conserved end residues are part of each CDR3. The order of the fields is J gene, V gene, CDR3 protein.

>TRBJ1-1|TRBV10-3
CAIKPETEASF
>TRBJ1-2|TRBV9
CASSSSPGYTF
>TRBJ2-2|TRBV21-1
CASSKARTGENTGELFF
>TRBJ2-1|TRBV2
CASRGASGRHEQFF
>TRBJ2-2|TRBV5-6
CASSPNAGDTGELFF
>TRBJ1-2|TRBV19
CASSTGTVYGSYGYTF
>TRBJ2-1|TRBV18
CASSPGLAGSYNEQFF
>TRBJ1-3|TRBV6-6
CASSYFGQGKNTIYF
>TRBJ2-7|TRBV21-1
CAWGGYEQYF
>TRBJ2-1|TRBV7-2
CASKLRDYTYNEQFF
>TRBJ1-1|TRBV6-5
CASSYASEIMNTEAFF
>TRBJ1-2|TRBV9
CASSRISSGDNYGYTF
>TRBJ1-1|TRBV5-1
CASSLANWAVNTEAFF
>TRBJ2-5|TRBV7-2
CASSSSRGETQYF
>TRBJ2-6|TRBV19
CASIGVQSGANGLTF
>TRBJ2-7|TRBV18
CASSPRQGEGYEQYF
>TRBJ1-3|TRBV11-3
CASSGRSGNTIYF